Below, 31 T cell receptor beta chains from the same sample are listed, as sequenced in a study of cytomegalovirus exposure and HLA in healthy donors. The PCR employed 60 Vbeta primers together with 13 Jbeta primers. Profiling relied on immunoSEQ multiplex PCR, and the TCRdb table lists in-frame clones only, not all of them. The table lists 150,000 to 200,000 clones, around 77% of them singletons. Sequenced input: PBMCs. The receptors shown here come from a man aged 60 to 69 in good health and CMV-seronegative.

The chain combines TRBV28 with TRBJ2-5; D possibly corresponds to TRBD2 (6 bases). Trimming left V 10 bases short and J 4 bases short, with 16 bases between. The V gene's germline CDR1 is MDHEN and CDR2 SYDVKM. This CDR3 is built from 13 residues. The CDR3 DNA sequence: TGTGCCATAAGCGGAGGGATAATAGAGACCCAGTACTTC. Protein sequence: CAISGGIIETQYF.

J is TRBJ2-1 and V is TRBV5-4, with TRBD2 matching over 10 bases. This CDR3 is built from 16 residues. Losses at the gene ends were 4 bases for V and 8 bases for J; bases not matched to a gene: 12. CDR1 is SGHNT, CDR2 YYREEE, per germline (reference sequence). CDR3 protein: CASSRELAGEGDEQFF. The CDR3 DNA follows: TGTGCCAGCAGCCGCGAGCTAGCGGGAGAGGGGGATGAGCAGTTCTTC.

The gene calls are TRBV19 and TRBJ1-5, with TRBD1 matching 8 bases. The CDR3 has 14 amino acids. V lost 3 bases to trimming and J lost 5 bases; unmatched junction nucleotides: 3. Germline-derived CDR1 and CDR2 are LNHDA and SQIVND (reference sequence). The CDR3 region has the DNA TGTGCCAGTAGTATGCAACAGGGGGATCAGCCCCAGCATTTT. Translated: CASSMQQGDQPQHF.

CDR3: CAIAADIYEEQYF. CDR3 DNA: TGCGCCATCGCGGCGGACATCTACGAAGAGCAGTACTTC. This rearrangement joins TRBV10-2 to TRBJ2-7; D possibly corresponds to TRBD1 (5 bases). CDR3 length equals 13 residues. Trimming took 10 bases from V and 7 from J, leaving 20 bases between them. CDR1 and CDR2 (germline): WSHSY, SAAADI.

V gene TRBV19 combines with J gene TRBJ1-4, with TRBD1 matching over 9 bases. With V trimmed by 6 bases and J by 6 bases, 20 bases remained unmatched. CDR1 is LNHDA and CDR2 is SQIVND in the germline V gene (reference sequence). The CDR3 loop spans 19 amino acids. The CDR3 loop is CASRGIYGTGMGIDEKLFF. Here the CDR3 DNA reads TGTGCCAGTAGGGGCATTTACGGGACAGGGATGGGGATTGATGAAAAACTGTTTTTT.

This chain connects TRBV4-2 to TRBJ2-1; D is possibly TRBD2 (5 bases). The germline gives CDR1 LGHNA, CDR2 YNFKEQ. The V end was cut by 3 bases, the J end by 6 bases, with 9 bases between. This CDR3 has 13 amino acids. The CDR3 here is CASSQLRGNEQFF. The DNA for the CDR3 is TGTGCCAGCAGCCAGCTCCGGGGCAATGAGCAGTTCTTC.

A few counts support this clone. V is TRBV6-5 and J is TRBJ1-4, with 9 bases fitting TRBD1. Germline lookup yields CDR1 MNHEY and CDR2 SVGAGI. There are 15 residues in the CDR3. V dropped 5 bases and J dropped 6; count of bases not matched to a gene: 7. CDR3 bases: TGTGCCAGCAGTACGGGACAGGGAGGGGATGAAAAACTGTTTTTT. It is translated as CASSTGQGGDEKLFF.

V is TRBV5-1 and J is TRBJ2-2, with D perhaps TRBD1 (6 bases). The germline gives CDR1 SGHRS, CDR2 YFSETQ. The CDR3 length is 14 residues. V was shortened by 0 bases and J by 7 bases, with 10 bases between the two germline ends. The CDR3 here is CASSLEPGDGELFF. CDR3 DNA sequence: TGCGCCAGCAGCTTGGAGCCAGGGGACGGGGAGCTGTTTTTT. The full variable domain, completed using reference TRBV5-1 and TRBJ2-2, is KAGVTQTPRYLIKTRGQQVTLSCSPISGHRSVSWYQQTPGQGLQFLFEYFSETQRNKGNFPGRFSGRQFSNSRSEMNVSTLELGDSALYLCASSLEPGDGELFFGEGSRLTVL.

The chain uses TRBV9 and TRBJ1-1, with 7 nucleotides matching TRBD1. V shed 0 bases and J 0 bases; nucleotides not matched to a gene: 5. This CDR3 is built from 16 residues. CDR1 and CDR2 (germline): SGDLS, YYNGEE. This chain's CDR3 is CASSVDTGEMNTEAFF. Here the CDR3 DNA reads TGTGCCAGCAGCGTAGACACAGGGGAAATGAACACTGAAGCTTTCTTT.

The CDR3 here is CASSWTGEAYGYTF. Here the CDR3 DNA reads TGTGCCAGCTCTTGGACAGGGGAAGCCTATGGCTACACCTTC. V usage is TRBV18 and J usage is TRBJ1-2, with TRBD1 matching over 9 bases. The CDR3 totals 14 residues. J was trimmed by 4 bases and V by 6 bases; bases with no gene match: 6. CDR1 and CDR2 from the germline V gene are KGHSH and LQKENI.

The CDR3 here is CASSLAGGPNEQYF. CDR3 nucleotide sequence: TGTGCCAGCAGCTTAGCGGGAGGGCCGAACGAGCAGTACTTC. The V call is TRBV7-2, the J call TRBJ2-7; 7 bases are shared with TRBD2. V was clipped by 0 bases and J by 5 bases; unmatched bases: 4. This CDR3 is 14 amino acids long. CDR1 and CDR2 from the germline V gene are SGHTA and FQGNSA. Filled out from reference TRBV7-2 and TRBJ2-7, the complete variable domain reads GAGVSQSPSNKVTEKGKDVELRCDPISGHTALYWYRQSLGQGLEFLIYFQGNSAPDKSGLPSDRFSAERTGGSVSTLTIQRTQQEDSAVYLCASSLAGGPNEQYFGPGTRLTVT.

The chain uses TRBV7-6 and TRBJ1-1; a possible D gene is TRBD1 (5 bases). The ends were cut back, 1 base at V and 5 bases at J, with 11 bases in the middle. The CDR3 runs to 14 residues. Germline V gene sequence: CDR1 SGHVS, CDR2 FNYEAQ. CDR3 DNA sequence: TGTGCCAGCAGCTTAGGGGGGGGAGTGACTGAAGCTTTCTTT. It is translated as CASSLGGGVTEAFF.

This chain links TRBV4-2 with TRBJ1-2; D gene uncertain. The CDR3 contains 15 residues. Germline V lookup: CDR1 LGHNA, CDR2 YNFKEQ. The V and J ends lost 1 base and 3 bases respectively, with 12 bases between them. CDR3 residues: CASSQVESSDYGYTF. The CDR3 DNA is TGTGCCAGCAGCCAAGTAGAGAGCTCGGACTATGGCTACACCTTC.

The DNA of the CDR3 is TGTGCCAGCAGTTTATATGCCGGAGCAAGGCGCACAGATACGCAGTATTTT. Amino acid sequence: CASSLYAGARRTDTQYF. The rearrangement joins TRBV27 to TRBJ2-3; D gene unclear. The CDR3 length is 17 residues. Germline V gene data show CDR1 as MNHEY and CDR2 as SMNVEV (reference sequence). The V gene lost 1 base and the J gene lost 1 base, with 15 bases spanning the gap.

The chain uses TRBV7-8 and TRBJ2-5; 15 bases fit TRBD2. This CDR3 contains 16 residues. Germline V gene lookup returns CDR1 SGHVS and CDR2 FQNEAQ. Losses at the gene ends were 0 bases for V and 4 bases for J; bases not matched to a gene: 0. The CDR3 coding sequence is TGTGCCAGCAGCTTAGCGGGACTAGCGGGAGGAGAGACCCAGTACTTC. Translated: CASSLAGLAGGETQYF.

This chain links TRBV6-1 with TRBJ1-5, with D uncertain. CDR1 is MNHNS, CDR2 SASEGT, per germline. The CDR3 contains 14 residues. V gave up 0 bases and J gave up 7 bases, with 10 bases separating them. The chain's CDR3 is CASSEAHGSQPQHF. The CDR3 DNA follows: TGTGCCAGCAGTGAAGCGCACGGTTCGCAGCCCCAGCATTTT.

The J gene is TRBJ2-2, the V gene TRBV5-5, with TRBD2 as a possible D gene (6 bases). The length of the CDR3 is 14 residues. Trimming pared 3 bases from V and 3 bases from J, leaving 9 bases between. Germline V lookup: CDR1 SGHKS, CDR2 YYEKEE (reference sequence). CDR3 DNA sequence: TGTGCCAGCAGCTCCGGGAGCCACACCGGGGAGCTGTTTTTT. Its translation is CASSSGSHTGELFF. The full variable domain, with the rest looked up from reference TRBV5-5 and TRBJ2-2, is DAGVTQSPTHLIKTRGQQVTLRCSPISGHKSVSWYQQVLGQGPQFIFQYYEKEERGRGNFPDRFSARQFPNYSSELNVNALLLGDSALYLCASSSGSHTGELFFGEGSRLTVL.

This clone was seen a few times. This chain uses TRBV10-3 with TRBJ1-1; no definite D call. The CDR3 contains 14 residues. V was clipped by 0 bases and J by 1 base, with 6 bases between them. Germline V CDR1 and CDR2: ENHRY, SYGVKD. CDR3 DNA sequence: TGTGCCATCAGTGAGTCCGCCGGGAACACTGAAGCTTTCTTT. It is translated as CAISESAGNTEAFF.

By sample share, this clone is medium-sized. Different DNA sequences within this sample yield the same CDR3. This chain uses TRBV15 with TRBJ1-1; a possible D gene is TRBD1 (6 bases). Germline CDR1 LNHNV, CDR2 YYDKDF (reference sequence). V lost 8 bases to trimming and J lost 0 bases, with 10 bases between them. CDR3 size: 13 residues. CDR3 loop: CATQRTVNTEAFF. The CDR3 DNA sequence: TGTGCCACCCAACGGACAGTGAACACTGAAGCTTTCTTT.

This chain uses TRBV7-3 with TRBJ2-2; weak D call: TRBD2 (5 bases). Trimming removed 5 bases at V and 8 bases at J, with 12 bases between. Germline V gives CDR1 SGHTA, CDR2 FQGTGA. The CDR3 is made up of 13 amino acids. Here the CDR3 reads CASSLGGWGELFF. Written as DNA, the CDR3 is TGTGCCAGCAGCCTCGGAGGTTGGGGGGAGCTGTTTTTT.

In this sample, this clone turned up a few times. The rearrangement joins TRBV7-2 to TRBJ2-3, with 9 bases aligning to TRBD2. V lost 7 bases, J lost 1 base, and 6 bases stayed unmatched. Germline V gene data show CDR1 as SGHTA and CDR2 as FQGNSA. The CDR3 is made up of 15 amino acids. CDR3 sequence reads: CASIKASGGTDTQYF. CDR3 nucleotide sequence: TGTGCCAGCATCAAGGCTAGCGGGGGCACAGATACGCAGTATTTT. Full variable domain (outside the CDR3, taken from reference TRBV7-2 and TRBJ2-3): GAGVSQSPSNKVTEKGKDVELRCDPISGHTALYWYRQSLGQGLEFLIYFQGNSAPDKSGLPSDRFSAERTGGSVSTLTIQRTQQEDSAVYLCASIKASGGTDTQYFGPGTRLTVL.

This clone has only one observation. This rearrangement joins TRBV4-3 to TRBJ2-3; 8 bases align to TRBD1. The J segment lost 1 base and the V segment lost 4 bases, leaving 10 bases of the junction unmatched. CDR1 LGHNA and CDR2 YSLEER come from the germline V gene. The CDR3 loop spans 17 amino acids. The CDR3 nucleotides read TGCGCCAGCAGCCCTAGATCGACAGGGGCCGGCACAGATACGCAGTATTTT. Translated, it gives CASSPRSTGAGTDTQYF.

This clone came up once. The chain employs TRBV13 and TRBJ2-3; 12 positions match TRBD2. Trimming removed 4 bases from V and 5 bases from J; junction bases left unmatched: 13. Germline CDR1 reads PRHDT; CDR2 reads FYEKMQ (reference sequence). There are 18 residues in the CDR3. CDR3 nucleotide sequence: TGTGCCAGCAGCTCCGGGGGCCTAGCGGGGGGGCGAGGAGATACGCAGTATTTT. It yields the protein CASSSGGLAGGRGDTQYF.

The chain combines TRBV5-1 with TRBJ1-1; no firm D call. CDR3 size: 13 residues. Germline CDR1 reads SGHRS; CDR2 reads YFSETQ. V was clipped by 7 bases and J by 6 bases, with 16 bases between them. The CDR3 sequence: CASRYRETAEAFF. Written as DNA, the CDR3 is TGCGCCAGCCGGTACCGGGAAACGGCTGAAGCTTTCTTT.

This clone was seen only a few times. This rearrangement joins TRBV6-1 to TRBJ2-7; TRBD2 matches 11 bases. This CDR3 is 13 amino acids long. CDR1 is MNHNS and CDR2 is SASEGT in the germline V gene. J was trimmed by 7 bases and V by 7 bases; bases with no gene match: 6. The CDR3 region has the DNA TGTGCCAGCAAACCTAGCGGGGGGTCGGAGCAGTACTTC. Its protein is CASKPSGGSEQYF.

The chain couples TRBV9 to TRBJ1-1, with 7 positions matching TRBD1. Trimming at V came to 3 bases and at J to 0 bases, leaving 11 bases not matched to a gene. The length of the CDR3 is 17 residues. The germline V gene encodes CDR1 SGDLS and CDR2 YYNGEE. CDR3 coding DNA: TGTGCCAGCAGCGATCGCCAAGGGACAGACATGAACACTGAAGCTTTCTTT. Its translation: CASSDRQGTDMNTEAFF.

The gene calls are TRBV28 and TRBJ2-5; 12 bases are shared with TRBD2. The germline V gene has CDR1 MDHEN and CDR2 SYDVKM. CDR3 length: 14 residues. J lost 9 bases, V lost 3 bases, and 5 bases had no gene match. CDR3: CASSLELAGGSQYF. The CDR3 coding sequence is TGTGCCAGCAGTTTGGAACTAGCGGGGGGTTCCCAGTACTTC.

This rearrangement joins TRBV5-1 to TRBJ1-2; tentatively, D is TRBD1 (5 bases). Trimming stripped 0 bases from V and 8 bases from J, with 14 bases between. Germline values: CDR1 SGHRS, CDR2 YFSETQ. This CDR3 comprises 14 residues. This CDR3 reads CASSLDGQGRGYTF. DNA for the CDR3: TGCGCCAGCAGCTTGGATGGGCAGGGTCGGGGCTACACCTTC.

The V gene is TRBV5-4, the J gene TRBJ2-1; the match to TRBD2 covers 11 bases. This CDR3 has 16 residues. V lost 0 bases to trimming and J lost 2 bases; unmatched junction nucleotides: 1. CDR1 is SGHNT, CDR2 YYREEE, per germline (reference sequence). The CDR3 DNA sequence: TGTGCCAGCAGCTTGGGACTAGCGGGGACCTACAATGAGCAGTTCTTC. Translation: CASSLGLAGTYNEQFF.

V usage is TRBV29-1 and J usage is TRBJ2-5, with 9 bases lining up with TRBD1. The end of the DNA aligns better with TRBJ2-7, so the J call may be wrong. CDR1 is SQVTM and CDR2 is ANQGSEA in the germline V gene. The CDR3 loop spans 13 amino acids. The CDR3: CSVDPGQGGEQYF. The DNA of the CDR3 is TGCAGCGTTGATCCGGGACAGGGAGGCGAGCAGTACTTC.

The J gene is TRBJ2-7, the V gene TRBV9; tentatively, D is TRBD1 (6 bases). V was trimmed by 4 bases and J by 4 bases, leaving 18 bases between them. Germline V gives CDR1 SGDLS, CDR2 YYNGEE. This CDR3 region has 15 residues. The CDR3 region is CASSTIGSRGYEQYF. The CDR3 coding sequence is TGTGCCAGCAGCACCATAGGGTCCAGGGGATACGAGCAGTACTTC.